Listed below are T cell receptor beta chains from one sample, sequenced in a study of OX40 agonist ivuxolimab in advanced cancers. Sequenced by immunoSEQ multiplex PCR; TCRdb stores in-frame clones only, minus some. The table records over 75,000 clones, around 90% of them present only once. Sequenced material: CD4+ or CD8+ T cells sorted from blood, taken in a trial of the OX40 agonist ivuxolimab. The receptors were sampled from an adult with an advanced solid tumor such as melanoma, head and neck, liver or kidney cancer. The conserved cysteine and the conserved F or W are not part of the CDR3 here. Each record gives: V gene, J gene, CDR3 protein.

V gene: TRBV7-9
J gene: TRBJ2-3
CDR3 protein: ASSSSGGTDTQY

V gene: TRBV28
J gene: TRBJ2-2
CDR3 protein: ASSGGRRTGELF

V gene: TRBV28
J gene: TRBJ1-4
CDR3 protein: ASKTGENEKLF

V gene: TRBV5-1
J gene: TRBJ2-5
CDR3 protein: ASSPGDTQETQY

V gene: TRBV2
J gene: TRBJ1-1
CDR3 protein: ASREGAYTEAF

V gene: TRBV7-2
J gene: TRBJ1-3
CDR3 protein: ASSLAQGGGNTIY

V gene: TRBV7-2
J gene: TRBJ1-4
CDR3 protein: ASSLGEFNEKLF

V gene: TRBV4-3
J gene: TRBJ2-7
CDR3 protein: ASSQDGREGEQY

V gene: TRBV9
J gene: TRBJ2-5
CDR3 protein: ASSVDWASAGQTQY

V gene: TRBV13
J gene: TRBJ1-3
CDR3 protein: ASSLTGGSGNTIY

V gene: TRBV28
J gene: TRBJ2-2
CDR3 protein: ASKAGVATGELF

V gene: TRBV10-2
J gene: TRBJ2-1
CDR3 protein: ASSPGTSGYNEQF

V gene: TRBV5-8
J gene: TRBJ1-6
CDR3 protein: ASSSFSPLH

V gene: TRBV5-4
J gene: TRBJ1-3
CDR3 protein: ASSNDRAGNTIY

V gene: TRBV7-3
J gene: TRBJ2-7
CDR3 protein: ASSSNPDSTQY

V gene: TRBV5-1
J gene: TRBJ2-3
CDR3 protein: ASSLSSTDTQY

V gene: TRBV7-2
J gene: TRBJ2-3
CDR3 protein: ASSLWAGSDTQY

V gene: TRBV19
J gene: TRBJ2-7
CDR3 protein: ASSRSDRGTYEQY